These 32 T cell receptor beta chains share one sample of origin, sequenced in a study of low-dose radiotherapy and immunotherapy resistance in tumors. Time point of the sample: before trial treatment. TRAV- and TRBV-specific primers, spanning alpha and beta chains, primed first-strand cDNA. The PCR that amplified TCRs ran for approximately 20 cycles, relying on a constant-region primer and a V-primer adapter. TCRdb passed the reads through MiXCR, listing each CDR3 protein once. The repertoire holds under 90,000 distinct CDR3 sequences, with 15% to 20% as singletons. The sample consisted of PBMCs, taken before treatment. The receptor source for this set is a male donor with prostate cancer.

This clonotype was recorded many times. The V call is TRBV7-9, the J call TRBJ1-2; possible D gene TRBD1, 5 bases. V was pared by 4 bases and J by 7 bases, with 13 bases between. This CDR3 is 13 amino acids long. Per germline, CDR1 SEHNR and CDR2 FQNEAQ (reference sequence). The CDR3 spells CASSSPGGGGYTF. For the CDR3, the DNA is TGTGCCAGCAGCTCACCCGGTGGGGGTGGCTACACCTTC.

This clonotype was seen repeatedly, ten times or more. V and J are TRBV7-2 and TRBJ2-7; D unclear. The germline V gene has CDR1 SGHTA and CDR2 FQGNSA. The V and J ends lost 2 bases and 5 bases respectively, with 7 bases between them. This CDR3 spans 12 amino acids. This CDR3 reads CASSLTSNEQYF. As DNA, the CDR3 is TGTGCCAGCAGCTTAACTTCGAACGAGCAGTACTTC. Full variable domain (remainder filled in from reference TRBV7-2 and TRBJ2-7): GAGVSQSPSNKVTEKGKDVELRCDPISGHTALYWYRQSLGQGLEFLIYFQGNSAPDKSGLPSDRFSAERTGGSVSTLTIQRTQQEDSAVYLCASSLTSNEQYFGPGTRLTVT.

CDR3: CASSRTGGNYGYTF. The CDR3 region has the DNA TGTGCCAGCAGCAGGACAGGGGGCAACTATGGCTACACCTTC. V gene TRBV5-4 combines with J gene TRBJ1-2; 11 bases are a match to TRBD1. Per the germline V gene, CDR1 is SGHNT and CDR2 is YYREEE (reference sequence). The CDR3 covers 14 residues. Germline trimming cut 4 bases from V and 2 bases from J; bases unmatched to any gene: 1.

This clonotype was seen ten or more times. The chain joins TRBV19 to TRBJ2-3; the D is unclear. The CDR3 spans 14 residues. The germline CDR1 and CDR2 sequences are LNHDA and SQIVND (reference sequence). Trimming left V 5 bases short and J 0 bases short, with 9 bases between. The CDR3 here is CASSGPPSTDTQYF. The CDR3 DNA follows: TGTGCCAGTAGTGGCCCCCCGAGCACAGATACGCAGTATTTT.

This clonotype is classed as medium-sized (0.01 to 0.1%). The rearrangement uses TRBV5-6 and TRBJ2-5; D gene uncertain. Germline CDR1 and CDR2: SGHDT and YYEEEE. This CDR3 contains 13 residues. V lost 4 bases to trimming and J lost 4 bases, with 11 bases between them. The CDR3 here is CASSPDPGETQYF. The DNA for the CDR3 is TGTGCCAGCAGCCCCGACCCGGGAGAGACCCAGTACTTC.

In its sample, this clonotype was seen many times. V gene TRBV30 combines with J gene TRBJ2-5; 8 bases are a match to TRBD2. Germline CDR1 reads GTSNPN; CDR2 reads SVGIG (reference sequence). The CDR3 is 13 amino acids. With 5 bases clipped from V and 2 bases from J, the junction kept 4 bases outside the gene matches. The CDR3 sequence is CAWVSGGQETQYF. The CDR3 DNA reads TGTGCCTGGGTCAGCGGGGGTCAAGAGACCCAGTACTTC.

There are many counts of this clonotype. The V call is TRBV11-2, the J call TRBJ2-1, with D uncertain. The CDR3 length is 15 residues. In germline, CDR1 is SGHAT, CDR2 FQNNGV. Trimming removed 1 base at V and 5 bases at J, with 12 bases between. The CDR3, as DNA: TGTGCCAGCAGCTTAGGATTTTACGGAGACAATGAGCAGTTCTTC. Translating it yields CASSLGFYGDNEQFF.

The chain is built from TRBV10-3 and TRBJ2-7; 7 bases agree with TRBD1. There are 17 residues in the CDR3. The germline V gene encodes CDR1 ENHRY and CDR2 SYGVKD. Losses at the gene ends were 0 bases for V and 0 bases for J; bases not matched to a gene: 8. This CDR3 reads CAISESAGAGGSYEQYF. CDR3 nucleotide sequence: TGTGCCATCAGTGAGTCGGCGGGCGCAGGGGGCTCCTACGAGCAGTACTTC.

This clonotype was counted many times. The chain is built from TRBV29-1 and TRBJ2-3; 7 nucleotides match TRBD1. CDR1 is SQVTM and CDR2 is ANQGSEA in the germline V gene. The CDR3 extends over 14 amino acids. The V gene end was trimmed by 7 bases and the J gene end by 4 bases; junction bases not matched to a gene: 11. CDR3 in DNA: TGCAGCGCAGTCTACAGGGGTAAGGCAGATACGCAGTATTTT. Translating it yields CSAVYRGKADTQYF.

In its sample, this clonotype was seen many times. An end of the junction differs from the germline gene, which may be a read error. The V and J genes are TRBV7-7 and TRBJ2-3; 16 nucleotides line up with TRBD2. From germline, CDR1 is SSHAT and CDR2 FNYEAQ (reference sequence). This CDR3 spans 17 amino acids. CDR3 protein: CASSPGLAGGPGDTQYF. For the CDR3, the DNA is TGTGCTAGCAGCCCGGGACTAGCGGGGGGGCCGGGAGATACGCAGTATTTT.

The sample holds many counts of this clonotype. V and J are TRBV11-3 and TRBJ2-3, with 8 bases identical to TRBD2. Trimming cost V 5 bases and J 4 bases; bases outside gene matches: 8. CDR3 size: 15 residues. The germline V gene has CDR1 SGHNT and CDR2 YENEEA. For the CDR3, the DNA is TGTGCCAGCAGCCTCGCGGGGGGTGTGTCAGATACGCAGTATTTT. Translated: CASSLAGGVSDTQYF.

At least ten counts were recorded for this clonotype. This rearrangement joins TRBV6-2 or TRBV6-3 to TRBJ2-5, with 12 bases identical to TRBD2. The germline V gene has CDR1 MNHEY and CDR2 SVGEGT. Losses at the gene ends were 8 bases for V and 5 bases for J; bases not matched to a gene: 12. The CDR3 totals 16 residues. CDR3 amino acids: CASAATSGGLGETQYF. The CDR3 DNA sequence: TGTGCCAGCGCGGCCACTAGCGGGGGGCTGGGGGAGACCCAGTACTTC.

The chain is built from TRBV9 and TRBJ2-5; the match to TRBD1 covers 9 bases. CDR3 size: 15 residues. The V gene's germline CDR1 is SGDLS and CDR2 YYNGEE. The V and J ends lost 0 bases and 5 bases, in that order; junction bases with no gene match: 5. CDR3 bases: TGTGCCAGCAGCGTAGGGGACAGGGAACGGGAGACCCAGTACTTC. Protein: CASSVGDRERETQYF.

This sequence joins TRBV12-3 or TRBV12-4 and TRBJ2-7, with 10 bases aligning to TRBD1. This CDR3 region has 15 residues. With V trimmed by 1 base and J by 1 base, 1 base remained unmatched. The chain's CDR3 is CASSLGTGGSYEQYF. CDR3 DNA sequence: TGTGCCAGCAGTTTAGGGACAGGGGGATCCTACGAGCAGTACTTC.

This clonotype was counted many times. The chain combines TRBV6-1 with TRBJ2-2; unclear D gene. This CDR3 comprises 14 residues. Trimming removed 4 bases at V and 2 bases at J, with 8 bases between. CDR1 MNHNS and CDR2 SASEGT come from the germline V gene. The CDR3 nucleotides are TGTGCCAGCAGTGTCAACCAAAACACCGGGGAGCTGTTTTTT. As protein: CASSVNQNTGELFF.

The genes are TRBV11-2 and TRBJ1-6; tentatively, D is TRBD1 (5 bases). The V gene's germline CDR1 is SGHAT and CDR2 FQNNGV. The CDR3 has 12 amino acids. V lost 5 bases, J lost 7 bases, and 6 bases lay in between. The CDR3 is CASSRQNSPLHF. As DNA, the CDR3 is TGTGCCAGCAGCCGACAGAATTCACCCCTCCACTTT.

The sample holds a few counts of this clonotype. CDR3 amino acids: CASSYSGQGPDTQYF. The DNA for the CDR3 is TGTGCCAGCAGTTACTCAGGACAGGGGCCAGATACGCAGTATTTT. The rearrangement uses TRBV6-1 and TRBJ2-3, with 9 bases lining up with TRBD1. V was clipped by 5 bases and J by 4 bases; unmatched bases: 7. The CDR3 sequence is 15 residues long. Germline CDR1 and CDR2: MNHNS and SASEGT.

This clonotype was seen at least ten times. V and J are TRBV2 and TRBJ2-1, with a weak D call TRBD1 (5 bases). V lost 4 bases and J 0 bases, leaving 10 bases between the germline ends. The CDR3 runs to 15 residues. The germline gives CDR1 SNHLY, CDR2 FYNNEI. CDR3: CASSVAGNSYNEQFF. The CDR3 nucleotides read TGTGCCAGCAGTGTAGCAGGGAACTCCTACAATGAGCAGTTCTTC.

This clonotype was found a few times. The junction shows a germline mismatch at one end, possibly a read error. The V gene is TRBV7-9, the J gene TRBJ2-7, with 8 bases lining up with TRBD1. There are 13 residues in the CDR3. Germline V lookup: CDR1 SEHNR, CDR2 FQNEAQ (reference sequence). CDR3 DNA sequence: TGTGCCAGCAGATTAGGACAGGGAGACGAGCAGTACTTC. This encodes CASRLGQGDEQYF.

This clonotype was seen at least ten times. The V and J genes are TRBV24-1 and TRBJ2-5; no clear D gene. This CDR3 has 13 amino acids. Germline CDR1 is KGHDR and CDR2 is SFDVKD. With 2 bases removed from V and 4 bases from J, the gap between germline ends came to 7 bases. For the CDR3, the DNA is TGTGCCACCAGTGATTCGGGCCGAGAGACCCAGTACTTC. Translation: CATSDSGRETQYF.

This clonotype was observed many times. The chain couples TRBV7-2 to TRBJ2-7; the D call may be TRBD1 or TRBD2 (6 bases each). This CDR3 has 14 residues. With 5 bases removed from V and 0 bases from J, the gap between germline ends came to 11 bases. From germline, CDR1 is SGHTA and CDR2 FQGNSA. DNA for the CDR3: TGTGCCAGCAGCCTCGGGGGCAACTCCTACGAGCAGTACTTC. It yields the protein CASSLGGNSYEQYF.

This clonotype was seen repeatedly, ten times or more. The chain uses TRBV29-1 and TRBJ2-2, with D possibly matching TRBD1 (5 bases). This CDR3 contains 13 residues. V lost 1 base, J lost 7 bases, and 10 bases lay in between. The V gene's germline CDR1 is SQVTM and CDR2 ANQGSEA. CDR3 DNA: TGCAGCGTTGAAGTCCAGGGAAGCGGGGAGCTGTTTTTT. This gives the protein CSVEVQGSGELFF.

This clonotype was detected ten times or more. The V and J genes are TRBV12-3 or TRBV12-4 and TRBJ2-7, with D perhaps matching TRBD2 (5 bases). CDR3 size: 12 residues. V was trimmed by 5 bases and J by 13 bases, leaving 18 bases between them. Written as DNA, the CDR3 is TGTGCCAGCAGTAAAAATACGAGGGCAGTATACTTC. Its translation is CASSKNTRAVYF.

CDR3 nucleotides: TGTGCCAGCATGCGGAGCGGGGGGGTGAATGAGCAGTTCTTC. This gives the protein CASMRSGGVNEQFF. V usage is TRBV11-2 and J usage is TRBJ2-1; the match to TRBD2 covers 10 bases. The CDR3 loop spans 14 amino acids. Trimming at V came to 7 bases and at J to 7 bases, leaving 7 bases not matched to a gene. Germline loops: CDR1 SGHAT, CDR2 FQNNGV.

This clonotype was seen many times. V gene TRBV5-6 combines with J gene TRBJ2-7; TRBD1 matches 10 bases. The V segment lost 1 base and the J segment 3 bases; nucleotides outside the gene matches: 1. CDR1 is SGHDT and CDR2 is YYEEEE in the germline V gene. The CDR3 extends over 14 amino acids. The CDR3 here is CASSLRTGGYEQYF. The CDR3 DNA is TGTGCCAGCAGCTTGAGGACAGGGGGCTACGAGCAGTACTTC.

In its sample, this clonotype was seen a few times. This chain connects TRBV5-1 to TRBJ2-1; tentative D call: TRBD1 (6 bases). V was clipped by 0 bases and J by 7 bases, with 14 bases between them. The CDR3 loop spans 15 amino acids. The germline V gene encodes CDR1 SGHRS and CDR2 YFSETQ. In DNA, the CDR3 is TGCGCCAGCAGCTTGGTCAACAGGGTCGTGAATGAGCAGTTCTTC. Its protein product is CASSLVNRVVNEQFF.

This clonotype was detected ten times or more. The DNA of the CDR3 is TGTGCCAGCAGCGCTCTCGCCTCCATCGAGCAGTACTTC. Translated: CASSALASIEQYF. The rearrangement joins TRBV7-7 to TRBJ2-7; D gene uncertain. With 5 bases removed from V and 6 bases from J, the gap between germline ends came to 14 bases. This CDR3 spans 13 amino acids. Germline V gives CDR1 SSHAT, CDR2 FNYEAQ (reference sequence).

This clonotype was detected ten times or more. The chain joins TRBV20-1 to TRBJ2-2; D is perhaps TRBD1 or TRBD2 (5 bases each). The CDR3 is 15 amino acids. Trimming cost V 8 bases and J 0 bases, with 16 bases left between them. Germline V CDR1 and CDR2: DFQATT, SNEGSKA (reference sequence). The CDR3 is CSCRDGRSNTGELFF. CDR3 nucleotide sequence: TGCAGTTGCAGGGACGGACGGTCGAACACCGGGGAGCTGTTTTTT.

This clonotype appeared many times. The rearrangement joins TRBV7-6 to TRBJ2-2, with 10 bases fitting TRBD1. Germline CDR1 and CDR2: SGHVS and FNYEAQ. The trim removed 5 bases at V and 1 base at J, leaving 4 bases unmatched. This CDR3 is 16 amino acids long. The DNA for the CDR3 is TGTGCCAGCAGCCAATGGGACAGGGGGAACACCGGGGAGCTGTTTTTT. It translates to CASSQWDRGNTGELFF.

This clonotype was seen ten or more times. The rearrangement links TRBV6-2 or TRBV6-3 to TRBJ2-3; D call uncertain. Germline CDR1 and CDR2: MNHEY and SVGEGT. V was pared by 8 bases and J by 5 bases, with 17 bases between. The CDR3 covers 14 residues. This chain's CDR3 is CASATARWKDTQYF. The CDR3, as DNA: TGTGCCAGCGCTACGGCCCGGTGGAAAGATACGCAGTATTTT.

The chain carries TRBV20-1 and TRBJ2-2, with 12 nucleotides matching TRBD2. V lost 3 bases to trimming and J lost 1 base; unmatched junction nucleotides: 3. The CDR3 is 16 residues long. Germline CDR1 and CDR2: DFQATT and SNEGSKA (reference sequence). CDR3 in amino acids: CSARLTSGGNTGELFF. Written as DNA, the CDR3 is TGCAGTGCTAGGTTGACTAGCGGGGGGAACACCGGGGAGCTGTTTTTT.

This clonotype was found many times. This chain connects TRBV7-2 to TRBJ2-2; the match to TRBD1 covers 7 bases. Germline loops: CDR1 SGHTA, CDR2 FQGNSA. V trimming: 5 bases; J trimming: 7 bases; junction bases outside the gene matches: 10. CDR3 size: 15 residues. As DNA, the CDR3 is TGTGCCAGCAGCAGACCGGGACAGTCGGGCGGGGAGCTGTTTTTT. The encoded protein is CASSRPGQSGGELFF.